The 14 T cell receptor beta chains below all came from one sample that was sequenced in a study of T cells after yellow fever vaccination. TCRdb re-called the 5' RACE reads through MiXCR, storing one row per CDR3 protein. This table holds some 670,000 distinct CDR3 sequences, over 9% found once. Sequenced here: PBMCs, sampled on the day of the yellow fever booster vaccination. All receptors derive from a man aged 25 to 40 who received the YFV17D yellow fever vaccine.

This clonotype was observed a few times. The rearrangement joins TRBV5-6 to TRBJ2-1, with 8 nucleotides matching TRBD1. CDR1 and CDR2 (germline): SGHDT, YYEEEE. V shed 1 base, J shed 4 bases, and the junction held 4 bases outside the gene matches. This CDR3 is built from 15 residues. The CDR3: CASSLSRGLYNEQFF. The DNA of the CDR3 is TGTGCCAGCAGCTTGAGCAGGGGGCTATACAATGAGCAGTTCTTC. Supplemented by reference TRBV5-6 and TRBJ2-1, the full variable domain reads DAGVTQSPTHLIKTRGQQVTLRCSPKSGHDTVSWYQQALGQGPQFIFQYYEEEERQRGNFPDRFSGHQFPNYSSELNVNALLLGDSALYLCASSLSRGLYNEQFFGPGTRLTVL.

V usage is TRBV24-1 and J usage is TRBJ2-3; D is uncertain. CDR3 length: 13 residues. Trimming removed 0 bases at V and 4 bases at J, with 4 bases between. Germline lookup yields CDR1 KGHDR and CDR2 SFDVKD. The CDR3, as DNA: TGTGCCACCAGTGATTTGTGGTCAGATACGCAGTATTTT. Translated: CATSDLWSDTQYF.

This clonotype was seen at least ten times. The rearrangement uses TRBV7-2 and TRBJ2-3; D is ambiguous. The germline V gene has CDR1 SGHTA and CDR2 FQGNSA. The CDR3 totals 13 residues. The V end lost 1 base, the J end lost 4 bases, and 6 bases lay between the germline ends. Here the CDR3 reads CASSLEGSDTQYF. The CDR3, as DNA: TGTGCCAGCAGCTTAGAGGGCTCAGATACGCAGTATTTT.

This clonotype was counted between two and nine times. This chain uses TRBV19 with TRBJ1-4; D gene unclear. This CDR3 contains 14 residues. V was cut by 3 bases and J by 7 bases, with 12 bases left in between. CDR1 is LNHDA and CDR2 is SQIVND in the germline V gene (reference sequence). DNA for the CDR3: TGTGCCAGTAGTATGGGCACCAGCCGTGAAAAACTGTTTTTT. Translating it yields CASSMGTSREKLFF.

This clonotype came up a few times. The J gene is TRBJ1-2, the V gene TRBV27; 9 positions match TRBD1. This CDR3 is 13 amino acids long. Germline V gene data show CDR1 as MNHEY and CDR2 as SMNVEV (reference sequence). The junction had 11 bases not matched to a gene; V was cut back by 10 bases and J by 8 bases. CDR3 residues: CATRTGATRGYTF. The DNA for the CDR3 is TGTGCCACCCGGACAGGGGCCACGAGGGGCTACACCTTC.

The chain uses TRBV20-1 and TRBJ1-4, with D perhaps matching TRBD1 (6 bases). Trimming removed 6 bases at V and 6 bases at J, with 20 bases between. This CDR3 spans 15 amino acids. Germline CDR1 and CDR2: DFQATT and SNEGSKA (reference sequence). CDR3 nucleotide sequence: TGCAGTGCCCCCCGAGCAGGGGCTCTGGATGAAAAACTGTTTTTT. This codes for CSAPRAGALDEKLFF.

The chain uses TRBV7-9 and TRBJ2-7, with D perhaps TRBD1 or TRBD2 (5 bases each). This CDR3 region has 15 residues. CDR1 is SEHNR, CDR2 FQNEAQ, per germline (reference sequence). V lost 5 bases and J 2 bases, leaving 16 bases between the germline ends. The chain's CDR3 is CASSTGTFGAYEQYF. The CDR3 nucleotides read TGTGCCAGCAGCACCGGGACGTTTGGTGCCTACGAGCAGTACTTC.

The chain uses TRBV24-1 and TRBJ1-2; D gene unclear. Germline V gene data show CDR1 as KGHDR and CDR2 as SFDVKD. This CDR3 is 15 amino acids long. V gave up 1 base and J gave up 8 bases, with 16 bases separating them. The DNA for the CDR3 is TGTGCCACCAGTGATTTTTCCGGGAGAATTGAGGGCTACACCTTC. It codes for CATSDFSGRIEGYTF.

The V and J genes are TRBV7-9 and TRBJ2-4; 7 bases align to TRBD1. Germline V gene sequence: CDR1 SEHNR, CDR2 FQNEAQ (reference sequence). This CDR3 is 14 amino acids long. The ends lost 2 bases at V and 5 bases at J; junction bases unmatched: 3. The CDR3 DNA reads TGTGCCAGCAGCTTAACAGGGGATCAAAACATTCAGTACTTC. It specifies CASSLTGDQNIQYF.

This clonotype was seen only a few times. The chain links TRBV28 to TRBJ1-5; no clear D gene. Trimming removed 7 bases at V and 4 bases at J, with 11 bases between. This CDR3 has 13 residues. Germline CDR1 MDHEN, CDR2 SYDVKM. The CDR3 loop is CASKVGVNQPQHF. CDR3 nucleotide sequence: TGTGCCAGCAAGGTCGGAGTTAATCAGCCCCAGCATTTT.

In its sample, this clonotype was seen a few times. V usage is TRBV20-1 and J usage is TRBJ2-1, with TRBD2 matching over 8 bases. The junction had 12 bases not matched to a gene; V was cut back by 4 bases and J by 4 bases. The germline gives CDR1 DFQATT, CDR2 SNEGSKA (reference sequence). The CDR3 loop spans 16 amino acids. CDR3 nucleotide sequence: TGCAGTGCTAAAAGGGGTCCTAGCGGGCTTTACAATGAGCAGTTCTTC. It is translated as CSAKRGPSGLYNEQFF.

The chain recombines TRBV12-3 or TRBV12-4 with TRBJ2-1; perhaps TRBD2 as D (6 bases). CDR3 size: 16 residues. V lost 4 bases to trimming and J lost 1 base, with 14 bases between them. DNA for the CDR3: TGTGCCAGCAGTTCCCAACTAGCCATATCCTACAATGAGCAGTTCTTC. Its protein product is CASSSQLAISYNEQFF.

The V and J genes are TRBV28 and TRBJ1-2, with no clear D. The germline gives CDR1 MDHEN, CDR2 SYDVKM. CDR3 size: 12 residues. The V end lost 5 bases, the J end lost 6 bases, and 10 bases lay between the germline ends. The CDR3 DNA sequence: TGTGCCAGCAGTCTCGTTACAAATGGCTACACCTTC. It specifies CASSLVTNGYTF.

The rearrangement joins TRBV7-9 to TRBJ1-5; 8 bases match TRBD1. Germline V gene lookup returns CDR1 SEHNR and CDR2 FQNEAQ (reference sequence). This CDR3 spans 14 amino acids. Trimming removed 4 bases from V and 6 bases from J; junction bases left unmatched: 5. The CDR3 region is CASSYDRGTQPQHF. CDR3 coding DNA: TGTGCCAGCAGCTACGACAGGGGTACTCAGCCCCAGCATTTT.